These T cell receptor beta chains were read from a single sample in a study of cytotoxic CD8 clonotypes in ibrutinib-treated CLL. Sequencing was performed with immunoSEQ multiplex PCR; in TCRdb, only in-frame clones are kept and a portion is missing. Of nearly 50,000 clones listed, around three fifths are singletons. Sequenced material: PBMCs, taken after 24 months of ibrutinib treatment. The receptor set was obtained from a human donor with chronic lymphocytic leukemia. Both conserved end residues are part of each CDR3. The D gene is left open where the match is weak. Clone size appears in some rows only: once, few, many, or a class for an expanded clone.

>TRBD1|TRBJ2-2|TRBV5-4|few
CASSGDRGPGELFF
TGTGCCAGCAGCGGGGACAGGGGCCCCGGGGAGCTGTTTTTT
>TRBD2|TRBJ2-1|TRBV7-8|-
CASSLERGGYNEQFF
TGTGCCAGCAGCCTCGAGCGGGGGGGTTACAATGAGCAGTTCTTC
>TRBD1|TRBJ1-2|TRBV5-4|few
CASRHDRDGGYTF
TGTGCCAGCAGGCACGACAGGGATGGTGGCTACACCTTC
>-|TRBJ2-1|TRBV4-2|-
CASSQRDNNEQFF
TGTGCCAGCAGCCAAAGGGATAACAATGAGCAGTTCTTC
>-|TRBJ2-2|TRBV19|-
CASSMGERYTGELFF
TGTGCCAGTAGTATGGGGGAACGTTACACCGGGGAGCTGTTTTTT
>-|TRBJ1-5|TRBV27|few
CASRTGNQPQHF
TGTGCCAGTAGGACCGGCAATCAGCCCCAGCATTTT
>TRBD1|TRBJ2-7|TRBV25-1|-
CASGRDRVGEQYF
TGTGCCAGCGGGAGGGACAGGGTCGGAGAGCAGTACTTC
>-|TRBJ1-6|TRBV14|-
CASSLTSTYNSPLHF
TGTGCCAGCAGCCTCACATCAACCTATAATTCACCCCTCCACTTT
>TRBD2|TRBJ2-2|TRBV11-2|-
CASRAGLAGTGELFF
TGTGCCAGCAGAGCGGGACTAGCGGGCACCGGGGAGCTGTTTTTT
>-|TRBJ1-5|TRBV6-1|-
CASWGLSGQPQHF
TGTGCCAGCTGGGGGCTCTCGGGTCAGCCCCAGCATTTT
>TRBD1|TRBJ2-3|TRBV5-1|few
CASRQDRGTDTQYF
TGCGCCAGCAGACAGGACAGGGGTACAGATACGCAGTATTTT
>-|TRBJ1-2|TRBV2|few
CASSEVGASYGYTF
TGTGCCAGCAGTGAAGTTGGGGCCTCCTATGGCTACACCTTC
>TRBD2|TRBJ2-1|TRBV19|-
CASSIVMLAGGAYNEQFF
TGTGCCAGTAGTATAGTGATGCTAGCGGGGGGGGCTTACAATGAGCAGTTCTTC
>-|TRBJ2-3|TRBV10-1|-
CASSGPGGSTDTQYF
TGCGCCAGCAGTGGCCCAGGGGGGAGTACAGATACGCAGTATTTT
>-|TRBJ1-2|TRBV28|-
CASSWDKRGLVYGYTF
TGTGCCAGCAGTTGGGACAAACGGGGATTAGTTTATGGCTACACCTTC
>-|TRBJ2-2|TRBV5-4|few
CASSRQGGNTGELFF
TGTGCCAGCAGCCGTCAGGGGGGTAACACCGGGGAGCTGTTTTTT
>-|TRBJ2-2|TRBV18|-
CASSPRSDRGGELFF
TGTGCCAGCTCGCCCCGTTCCGATCGCGGCGGGGAGCTGTTTTTT
>-|TRBJ2-1|TRBV7-9|few
CASSFPASGGNEQFF
TGTGCCAGCAGCTTTCCCGCATCCGGGGGCAATGAGCAGTTCTTC
>-|TRBJ2-3|TRBV6-6|-
CASSYSMWDHTDTQYF
TGTGCCAGCAGTTACTCGATGTGGGACCACACAGATACGCAGTATTTT
>TRBD2|TRBJ2-1|TRBV10-3|-
CATQTPSGSYNEQFF
TGTGCCACCCAGACCCCTAGCGGGTCCTACAATGAGCAGTTCTTC
>TRBD1|TRBJ2-1|TRBV5-1|-
CASSLTGGSYNEQFF
TGCGCCAGCAGCTTGACAGGGGGTTCCTACAATGAGCAGTTCTTC
>-|TRBJ1-2|TRBV6-6|-
CASRQGPGHIYGYTF
TGTGCCAGCAGGCAAGGACCCGGCCATATTTATGGCTACACCTTC
>-|TRBJ1-2|TRBV5-6|-
CASSLYSNDIGYTF
TGTGCCAGCAGCTTGTATAGCAATGATATAGGCTACACCTTC
>-|TRBJ1-3|TRBV6-1|-
CASSESVSGNTIYF
TGTGCCAGCAGTGAATCAGTCTCTGGAAACACCATATATTTT
>-|TRBJ1-2|TRBV7-9|-
CASSLARDPLYGYTF
TGTGCCAGCAGCTTAGCGAGGGACCCTCTCTATGGCTACACCTTC
>-|TRBJ1-5|TRBV2|-
CAIRAFSNQPQHF
TGTGCCATCCGGGCCTTTAGCAATCAGCCCCAGCATTTT
>TRBD1|TRBJ2-1|TRBV11-3|few
CASSLGTGGFGEQFF
TGTGCCAGCAGCTTAGGGACAGGGGGCTTCGGTGAGCAGTTCTTC
>TRBD2|TRBJ2-3|TRBV4-1|-
CASSHEGLATSTDTQYF
TGCGCCAGCAGCCATGAGGGACTAGCGACTAGCACAGATACGCAGTATTTT
>-|TRBJ2-5|TRBV19|-
CASSINPGASRETQYF
TGTGCCAGTAGTATAAATCCAGGGGCATCTCGGGAGACCCAGTACTTC